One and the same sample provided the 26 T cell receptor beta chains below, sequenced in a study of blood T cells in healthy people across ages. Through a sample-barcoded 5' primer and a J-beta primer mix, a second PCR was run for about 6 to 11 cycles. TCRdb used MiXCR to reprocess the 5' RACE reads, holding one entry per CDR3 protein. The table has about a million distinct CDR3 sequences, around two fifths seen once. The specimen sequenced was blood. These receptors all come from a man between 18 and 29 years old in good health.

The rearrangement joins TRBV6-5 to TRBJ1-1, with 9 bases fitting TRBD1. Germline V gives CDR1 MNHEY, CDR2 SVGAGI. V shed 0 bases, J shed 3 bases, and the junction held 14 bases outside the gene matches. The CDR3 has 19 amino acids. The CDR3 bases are TGTGCCAGCAGTTACTCTGCTGTCCCGGGACAGGGTACGGACACTGAAGCTTTCTTT. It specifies CASSYSAVPGQGTDTEAFF.

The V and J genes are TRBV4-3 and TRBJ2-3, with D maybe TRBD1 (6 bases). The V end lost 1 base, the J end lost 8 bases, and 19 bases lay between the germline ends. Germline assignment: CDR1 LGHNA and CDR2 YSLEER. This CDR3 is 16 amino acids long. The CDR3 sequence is CASSQGSVRGAGTQYF. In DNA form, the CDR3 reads TGCGCCAGCAGCCAAGGGTCGGTCAGGGGCGCAGGTACGCAGTATTTT.

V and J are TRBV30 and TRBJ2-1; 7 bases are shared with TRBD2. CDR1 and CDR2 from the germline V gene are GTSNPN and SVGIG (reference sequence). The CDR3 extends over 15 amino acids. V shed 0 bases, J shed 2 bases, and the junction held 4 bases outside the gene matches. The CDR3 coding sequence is TGTGCCTGGAGTGTACGGGGGGTTCCCTACAATGAGCAGTTCTTC. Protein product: CAWSVRGVPYNEQFF.

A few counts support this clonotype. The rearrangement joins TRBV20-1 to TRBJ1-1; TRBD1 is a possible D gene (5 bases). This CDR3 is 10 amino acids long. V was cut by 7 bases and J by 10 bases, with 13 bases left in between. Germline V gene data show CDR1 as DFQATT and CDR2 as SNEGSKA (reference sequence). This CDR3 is CSGGQGGAFF. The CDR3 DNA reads TGCAGTGGAGGGCAGGGAGGAGCTTTCTTT.

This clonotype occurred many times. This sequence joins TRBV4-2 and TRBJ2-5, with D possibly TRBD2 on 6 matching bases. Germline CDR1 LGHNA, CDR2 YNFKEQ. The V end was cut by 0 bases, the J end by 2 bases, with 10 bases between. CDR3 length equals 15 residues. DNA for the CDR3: TGTGCCAGCAGCCAAGAGCCGGGACTTCAAGAGACCCAGTACTTC. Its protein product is CASSQEPGLQETQYF.

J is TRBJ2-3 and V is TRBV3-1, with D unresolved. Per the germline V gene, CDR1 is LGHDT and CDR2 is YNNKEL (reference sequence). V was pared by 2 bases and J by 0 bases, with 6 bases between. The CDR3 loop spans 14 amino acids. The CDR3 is CASSQQQSTDTQYF. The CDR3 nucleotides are TGTGCCAGCAGCCAACAGCAGAGCACAGATACGCAGTATTTT.

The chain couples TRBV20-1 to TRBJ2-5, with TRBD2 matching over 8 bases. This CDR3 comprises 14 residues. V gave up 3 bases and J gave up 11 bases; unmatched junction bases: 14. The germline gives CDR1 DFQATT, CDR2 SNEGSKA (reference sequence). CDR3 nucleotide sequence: TGCAGTGCTAGTGTAGGGACTAGTCTGTCTGAGCAGTACTTC. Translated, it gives CSASVGTSLSEQYF.

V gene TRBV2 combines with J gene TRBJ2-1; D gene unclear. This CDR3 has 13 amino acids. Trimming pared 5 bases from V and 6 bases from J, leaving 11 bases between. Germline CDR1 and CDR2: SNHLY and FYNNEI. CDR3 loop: CASSSGTTNEQFF. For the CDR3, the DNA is TGTGCCAGCAGTAGTGGAACCACCAATGAGCAGTTCTTC.

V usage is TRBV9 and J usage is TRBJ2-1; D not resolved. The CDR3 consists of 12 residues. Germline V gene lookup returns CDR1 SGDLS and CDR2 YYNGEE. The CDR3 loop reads CSSAPLTYEQFF. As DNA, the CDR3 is TGTTCCTCGGCCCCACTCACCTATGAGCAGTTCTTC.

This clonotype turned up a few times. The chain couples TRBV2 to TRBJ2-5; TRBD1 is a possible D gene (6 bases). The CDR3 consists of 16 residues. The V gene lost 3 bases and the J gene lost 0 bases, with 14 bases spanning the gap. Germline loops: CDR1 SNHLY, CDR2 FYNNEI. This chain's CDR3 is CASSEPDSPNQETQYF. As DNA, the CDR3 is TGTGCCAGCAGTGAGCCGGACAGCCCTAACCAAGAGACCCAGTACTTC.

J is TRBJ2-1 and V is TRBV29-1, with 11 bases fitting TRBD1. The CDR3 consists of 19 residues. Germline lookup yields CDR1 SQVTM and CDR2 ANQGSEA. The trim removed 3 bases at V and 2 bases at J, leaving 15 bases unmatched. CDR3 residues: CSVEGGGQGVKNPYNEQFF. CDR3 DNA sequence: TGCAGCGTTGAGGGTGGGGGACAGGGGGTTAAAAATCCCTACAATGAGCAGTTCTTC.

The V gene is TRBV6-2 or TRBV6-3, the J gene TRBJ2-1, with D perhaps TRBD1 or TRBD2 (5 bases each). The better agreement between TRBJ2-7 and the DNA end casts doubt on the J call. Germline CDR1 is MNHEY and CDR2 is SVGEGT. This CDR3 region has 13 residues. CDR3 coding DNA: TGTGCCAGCAGTTCCGGGACGGACAATGAGCAGTACTTC. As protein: CASSSGTDNEQYF.

The CDR3 sequence is CASSLQPGSENYGYTF. The CDR3 region has the DNA TGCGCCAGCAGCCTTCAGCCTGGCAGTGAAAACTATGGCTACACCTTC. The chain is built from TRBV5-1 and TRBJ1-2; D call uncertain. Trimming took off 4 bases at V and 2 bases at J, with 18 bases between the two ends. The CDR3 totals 16 residues. Per germline, CDR1 SGHRS and CDR2 YFSETQ.

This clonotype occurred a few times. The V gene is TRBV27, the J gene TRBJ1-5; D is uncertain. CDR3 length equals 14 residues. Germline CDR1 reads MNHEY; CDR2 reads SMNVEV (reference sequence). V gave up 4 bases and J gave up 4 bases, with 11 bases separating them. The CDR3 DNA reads TGTGCCAGCAGTTCAGAGGCTCCGAATCAGCCCCAGCATTTT. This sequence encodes CASSSEAPNQPQHF.

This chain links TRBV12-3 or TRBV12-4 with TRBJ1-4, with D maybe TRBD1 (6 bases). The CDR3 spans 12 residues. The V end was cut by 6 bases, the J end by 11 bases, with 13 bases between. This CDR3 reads CASSLGGAKLFF. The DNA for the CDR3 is TGTGCCAGCAGCCTCGGGGGGGCCAAACTGTTTTTT.

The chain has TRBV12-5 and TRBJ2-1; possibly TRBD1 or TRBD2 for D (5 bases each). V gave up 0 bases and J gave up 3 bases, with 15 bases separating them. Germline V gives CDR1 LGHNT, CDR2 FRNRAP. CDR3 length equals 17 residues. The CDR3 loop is CASGLVLRARGYNEQFF. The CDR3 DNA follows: TGTGCTAGTGGTTTGGTACTGAGGGCGAGGGGCTACAATGAGCAGTTCTTC.

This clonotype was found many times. The CDR3 nucleotides read TGTGCCAGCAGTTACTTTATTTTGCCGGGACAGGGACACAATGAGCAGTTCTTC. Amino acid sequence: CASSYFILPGQGHNEQFF. The chain links TRBV6-2 or TRBV6-3 to TRBJ2-1, with TRBD1 matching over 9 bases. This CDR3 contains 18 residues. Germline V gene lookup returns CDR1 MNHEY and CDR2 SVGEGT. J lost 5 bases, V lost 1 base, and 12 bases had no gene match.

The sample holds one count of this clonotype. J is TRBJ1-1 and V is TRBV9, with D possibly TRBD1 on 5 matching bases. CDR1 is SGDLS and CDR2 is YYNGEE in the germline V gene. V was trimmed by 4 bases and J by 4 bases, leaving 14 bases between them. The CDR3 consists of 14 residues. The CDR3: CASSPVGGSTEAFF. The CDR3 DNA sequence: TGTGCCAGCAGCCCCGTTGGGGGAAGCACTGAAGCTTTCTTT.

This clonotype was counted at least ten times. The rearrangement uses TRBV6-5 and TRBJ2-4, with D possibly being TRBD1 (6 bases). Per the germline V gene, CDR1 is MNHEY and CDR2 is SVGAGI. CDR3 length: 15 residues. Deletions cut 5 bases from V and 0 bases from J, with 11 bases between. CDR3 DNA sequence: TGTGCCAGCAGTAACACAGGGTTAGCCAAAAACATTCAGTACTTC. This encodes CASSNTGLAKNIQYF.

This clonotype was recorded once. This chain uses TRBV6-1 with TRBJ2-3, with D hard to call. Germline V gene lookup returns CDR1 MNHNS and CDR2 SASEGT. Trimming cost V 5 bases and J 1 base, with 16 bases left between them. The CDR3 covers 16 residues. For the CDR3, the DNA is TGTGCCAGCAGTCCTTCAAGAGCGATCCGCACAGATACGCAGTATTTT. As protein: CASSPSRAIRTDTQYF.

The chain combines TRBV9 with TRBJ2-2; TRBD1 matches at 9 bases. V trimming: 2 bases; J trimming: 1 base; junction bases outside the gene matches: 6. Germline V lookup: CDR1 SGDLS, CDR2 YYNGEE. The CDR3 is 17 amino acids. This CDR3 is CASSVNRGLENTGELFF. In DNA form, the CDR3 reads TGTGCCAGCAGCGTCAACAGGGGGCTAGAGAACACCGGGGAGCTGTTTTTT.

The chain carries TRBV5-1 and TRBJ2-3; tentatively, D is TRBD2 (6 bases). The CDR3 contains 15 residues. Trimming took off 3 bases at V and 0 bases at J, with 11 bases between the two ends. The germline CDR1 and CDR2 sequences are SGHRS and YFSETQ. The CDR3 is CASSSLARSTDTQYF. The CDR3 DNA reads TGCGCCAGCAGCTCGCTAGCGCGGAGCACAGATACGCAGTATTTT.

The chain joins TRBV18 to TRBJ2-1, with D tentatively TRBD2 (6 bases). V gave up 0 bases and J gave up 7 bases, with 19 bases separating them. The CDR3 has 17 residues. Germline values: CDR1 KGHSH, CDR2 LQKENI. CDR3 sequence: CASSPPSRGVGGNEQFF. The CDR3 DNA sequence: TGTGCCAGCTCACCACCGAGTAGGGGTGTAGGAGGGAATGAGCAGTTCTTC. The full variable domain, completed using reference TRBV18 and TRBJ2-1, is NAGVMQNPRHLVRRRGQEARLRCSPMKGHSHVYWYRQLPEEGLKFMVYLQKENIIDESGMPKERFSAEFPKEGPSILRIQQVVRGDSAAYFCASSPPSRGVGGNEQFFGPGTRLTVL.

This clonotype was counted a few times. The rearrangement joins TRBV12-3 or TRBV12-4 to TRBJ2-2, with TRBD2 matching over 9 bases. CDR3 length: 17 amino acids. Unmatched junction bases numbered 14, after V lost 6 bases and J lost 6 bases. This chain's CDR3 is CASSLTSGGAGSGELFF. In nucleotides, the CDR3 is TGTGCCAGCAGCTTGACTAGCGGTGGGGCAGGCTCCGGGGAGCTGTTTTTT.

The DNA for the CDR3 is TGTGCCACCAGCAGAGATCGGAGGGTTTGGGATACGCAGTATTTT. Protein product: CATSRDRRVWDTQYF. The genes are TRBV15 and TRBJ2-3; D might be TRBD2 (6 bases). Germline CDR1 reads LNHNV; CDR2 reads YYDKDF (reference sequence). V lost 0 bases and J 6 bases, leaving 13 bases between the germline ends. The CDR3 consists of 15 residues.

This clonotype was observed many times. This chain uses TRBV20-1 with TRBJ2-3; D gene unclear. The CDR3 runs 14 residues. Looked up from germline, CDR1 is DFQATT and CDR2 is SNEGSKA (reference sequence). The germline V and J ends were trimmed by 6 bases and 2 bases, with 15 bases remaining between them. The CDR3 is CSATPQAITDTQYF. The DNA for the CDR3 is TGCAGTGCCACCCCCCAAGCCATCACAGATACGCAGTATTTT.